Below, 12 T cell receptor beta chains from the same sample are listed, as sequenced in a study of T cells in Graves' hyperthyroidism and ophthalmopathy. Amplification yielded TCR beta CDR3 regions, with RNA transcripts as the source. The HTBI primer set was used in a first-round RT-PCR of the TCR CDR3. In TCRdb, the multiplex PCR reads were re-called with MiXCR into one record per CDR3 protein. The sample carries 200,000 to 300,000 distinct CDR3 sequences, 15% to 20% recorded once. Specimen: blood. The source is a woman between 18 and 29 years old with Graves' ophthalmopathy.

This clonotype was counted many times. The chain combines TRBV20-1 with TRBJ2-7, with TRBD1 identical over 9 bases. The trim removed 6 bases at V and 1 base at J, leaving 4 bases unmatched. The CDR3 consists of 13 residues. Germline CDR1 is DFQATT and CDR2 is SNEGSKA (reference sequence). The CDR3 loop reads CSARTGVSYEQYF. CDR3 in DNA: TGCAGTGCAAGGACAGGGGTATCCTACGAGCAGTACTTC.

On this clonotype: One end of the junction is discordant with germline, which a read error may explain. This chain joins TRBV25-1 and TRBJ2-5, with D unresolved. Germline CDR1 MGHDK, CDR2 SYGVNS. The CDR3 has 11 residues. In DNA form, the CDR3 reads TGTGCCAGCAGTGATGGTGCCCCCTTTGACTTC. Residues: CASSDGAPFDF.

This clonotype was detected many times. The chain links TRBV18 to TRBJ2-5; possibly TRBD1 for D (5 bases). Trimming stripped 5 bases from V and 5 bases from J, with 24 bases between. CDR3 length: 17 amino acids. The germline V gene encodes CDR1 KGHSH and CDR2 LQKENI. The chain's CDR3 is CASSTRTPEGAGETQYF. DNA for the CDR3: TGTGCCAGCTCAACTCGAACCCCTGAAGGGGCCGGTGAGACCCAGTACTTC. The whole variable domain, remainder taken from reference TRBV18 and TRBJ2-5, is NAGVMQNPRHLVRRRGQEARLRCSPMKGHSHVYWYRQLPEEGLKFMVYLQKENIIDESGMPKERFSAEFPKEGPSILRIQQVVRGDSAAYFCASSTRTPEGAGETQYFGPGTRLLVL.

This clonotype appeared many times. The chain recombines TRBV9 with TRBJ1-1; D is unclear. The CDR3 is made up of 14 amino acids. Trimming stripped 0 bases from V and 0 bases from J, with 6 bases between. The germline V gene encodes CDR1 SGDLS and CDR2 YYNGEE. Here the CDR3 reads CASSVDGMNTEAFF. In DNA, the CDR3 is TGTGCCAGCAGCGTAGACGGAATGAACACTGAAGCTTTCTTT.

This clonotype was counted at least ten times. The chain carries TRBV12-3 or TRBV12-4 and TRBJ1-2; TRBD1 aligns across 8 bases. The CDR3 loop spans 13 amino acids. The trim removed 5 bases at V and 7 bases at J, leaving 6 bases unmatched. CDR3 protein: CASSGKQGGGYTF. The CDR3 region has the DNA TGTGCCAGCAGTGGAAAACAGGGGGGTGGCTACACCTTC.

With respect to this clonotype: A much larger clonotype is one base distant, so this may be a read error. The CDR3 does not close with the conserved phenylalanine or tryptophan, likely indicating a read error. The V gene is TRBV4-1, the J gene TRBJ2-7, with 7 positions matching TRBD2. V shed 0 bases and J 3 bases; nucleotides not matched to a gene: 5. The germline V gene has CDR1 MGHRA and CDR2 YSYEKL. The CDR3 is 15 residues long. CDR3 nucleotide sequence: TGCGCCAGCAGCCAAGATGGGACTAACAACTACGAGCAGTACTCC. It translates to CASSQDGTNNYEQYS.

CDR3 nucleotide sequence: TGCAGTGCTAGCGGGAGGGGGGAGTACTTC. Amino acids: CSASGRGEYF. The chain links TRBV20-1 to TRBJ2-5; 8 bases align to TRBD2. Germline CDR1 DFQATT, CDR2 SNEGSKA (reference sequence). The CDR3 length is 10 residues. The ends lost 3 bases at V and 12 bases at J; junction bases unmatched: 3.

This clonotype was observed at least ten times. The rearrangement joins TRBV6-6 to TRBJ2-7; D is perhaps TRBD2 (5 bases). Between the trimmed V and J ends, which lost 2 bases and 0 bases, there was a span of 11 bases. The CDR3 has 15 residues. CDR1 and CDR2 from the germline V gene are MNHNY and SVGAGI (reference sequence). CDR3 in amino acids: CASSYEIASSYEQYF. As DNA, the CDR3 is TGTGCCAGCAGTTACGAAATAGCGAGCTCCTACGAGCAGTACTTC.

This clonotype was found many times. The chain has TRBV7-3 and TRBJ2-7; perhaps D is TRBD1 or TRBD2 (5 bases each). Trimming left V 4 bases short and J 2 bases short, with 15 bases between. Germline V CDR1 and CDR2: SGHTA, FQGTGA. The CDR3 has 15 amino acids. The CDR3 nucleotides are TGTGCCAGCAGCTCAGTCCGGGACCCCCCCTACGAGCAGTACTTC. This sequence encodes CASSSVRDPPYEQYF.

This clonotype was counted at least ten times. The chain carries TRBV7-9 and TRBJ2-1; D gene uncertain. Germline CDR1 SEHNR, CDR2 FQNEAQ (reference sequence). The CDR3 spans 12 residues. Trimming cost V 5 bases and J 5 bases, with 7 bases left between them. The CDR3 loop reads CASSTRDNEQFF. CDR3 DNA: TGTGCCAGCAGCACAAGGGACAATGAGCAGTTCTTC.

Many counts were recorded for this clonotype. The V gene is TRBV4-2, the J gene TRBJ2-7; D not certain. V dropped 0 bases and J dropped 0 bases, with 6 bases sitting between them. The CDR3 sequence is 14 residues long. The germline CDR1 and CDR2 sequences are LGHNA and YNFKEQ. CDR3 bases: TGTGCCAGCAGCCAAGATGGCCTCTCCTACGAGCAGTACTTC. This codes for CASSQDGLSYEQYF.

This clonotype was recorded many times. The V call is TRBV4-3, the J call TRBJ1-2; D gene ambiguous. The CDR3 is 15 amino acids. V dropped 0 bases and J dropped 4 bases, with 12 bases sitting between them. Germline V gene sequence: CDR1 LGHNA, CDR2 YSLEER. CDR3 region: CASSQEWQPSYGYTF. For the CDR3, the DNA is TGCGCCAGCAGCCAAGAGTGGCAGCCCTCCTATGGCTACACCTTC.